Listed below are T cell receptor beta chains from one sample, sequenced in a study of somatic mutations in cytotoxic T cells in rheumatoid arthritis. Here immunoSEQ multiplex PCR was the method, and the copy in TCRdb shows in-frame clones only, minus some. The sample lists about 12,000 clones; approximately 74% were seen once. Sequencing used CD8+ T cells sorted from blood. These receptors came from a man in his 70s in good health. Each CDR3 is given with its conserved first and last residue. Each record gives: V gene, clone size, J gene, D gene, CDR3 DNA, CDR3 protein. A D gene is named only where the DNA matches it firmly. Size values are once, few and many counts, or a class for expanded clones, and some rows have none.

TRBV13,-,TRBJ2-7,TRBD2,TGTGCCAGCAGCTTAAATTGGGGGGGGAACTCCTACGAGCAGTACTTC,CASSLNWGGNSYEQYF
TRBV5-1,-,TRBJ2-7,TRBD1,TGCGCCAGCAGCTTGGGATGGGGGACAGCCTCCTACGAGCAGTACTTC,CASSLGWGTASYEQYF
TRBV30,-,TRBJ1-1,TRBD1,TGTGCCTGGAGTCGACAGGGTCCCACTGAAGCTTTCTTT,CAWSRQGPTEAFF
TRBV28,-,TRBJ2-7,-,TGTGCCAGCAGTTTACCCGGCAGCCCCTACGAGCAGTACTTC,CASSLPGSPYEQYF
TRBV27,-,TRBJ2-2,-,TGTGCCAGCAGTTTATACGGGCCTGGAAGCACCGGGGAGCTGTTTTTT,CASSLYGPGSTGELFF
TRBV7-9,-,TRBJ1-2,TRBD1,TGTGCCAGCAGCTCTTCTCGGACAGGCGACTATGGCTACACCTTC,CASSSSRTGDYGYTF
TRBV13,few,TRBJ2-7,TRBD1,TGTGCCAGCAGCTTAACAGGGGAAGCCTACGAGCAGTACTTC,CASSLTGEAYEQYF
TRBV27,-,TRBJ2-1,TRBD1,TGTGCCAGCAGTTCCCGGACAGGGGAAGGCTCCTACAATGAGCAGTTCTTC,CASSSRTGEGSYNEQFF
TRBV6-1,-,TRBJ2-1,TRBD2,TGTGCCAGCGAGGGACTAGCGGGAGGGTCCAATGAGCAGTTCTTC,CASEGLAGGSNEQFF
TRBV10-1,-,TRBJ2-7,-,TGCGCCAGCTCCCGGGACCAAAGCTCCTACGAGCAGTACTTC,CASSRDQSSYEQYF
TRBV9,few,TRBJ1-2,-,TGTGCCAGCAGCTCGGATGGCACCCGCTATGGCTACACCTTC,CASSSDGTRYGYTF
TRBV5-6,few,TRBJ1-1,-,TGTGCCAGCAGCTTGGGAACTGGGAGTACTGAAGCTTTCTTT,CASSLGTGSTEAFF
TRBV5-6,-,TRBJ2-1,-,TGTGCCAGCAGCTTGGCGGGGGTGTCCTACAATGAGCAGTTCTTC,CASSLAGVSYNEQFF
TRBV27,-,TRBJ1-1,TRBD1,TGTGCCAGCAGTCACTTTCGACAGGGGCTATCTAACACTGAAGCTTTCTTT,CASSHFRQGLSNTEAFF
TRBV4-2,-,TRBJ2-3,-,TGTGCCAGCAGCCAAGGCGCTAGCACAGATACGCAGTATTTT,CASSQGASTDTQYF
TRBV5-8,-,TRBJ1-1,-,TGTGCCAGCAGCTCAGGGACGGATGAAGCTTTCTTT,CASSSGTDEAFF
TRBV10-3,-,TRBJ2-7,TRBD2,TGTGCCATCAGTGAGTCTCTAGCGGGAGACGGGACCTACGAGCAGTACTTC,CAISESLAGDGTYEQYF
TRBV6-5,-,TRBJ2-2,TRBD1,TGTGCCACCTACGGACAGGGTGGCACCGGGGAGCTGTTTTTT,CATYGQGGTGELFF
TRBV5-1,-,TRBJ2-3,-,TGCGCCAGCGTCGGTGGGCGCACAGATACGCAGTATTTT,CASVGGRTDTQYF
TRBV15,-,TRBJ2-7,TRBD1,TGTGCCACCAGCAGACCTGGCGAACCCCCGGACAGGTCGAGCTCCTACGAGCAGTACTTC,CATSRPGEPPDRSSSYEQYF
TRBV5-4,-,TRBJ1-6,TRBD1,TGTGCCAGCAGCCCCCGGGACAGCTATAATTCACCCCTCCACTTT,CASSPRDSYNSPLHF
TRBV10-2,few,TRBJ1-1,-,TGCGCCAGCAACCCGCCGGGACAGAACACTGAAGCTTTCTTT,CASNPPGQNTEAFF
TRBV11-2,-,TRBJ2-7,TRBD2,TGTGCCAGCAGCTACGGGACTACGAAAAATGACGAGCAGTACTTC,CASSYGTTKNDEQYF
TRBV7-3,-,TRBJ2-1,TRBD1,TGTGCCAGCAGCTTATTGACAGGGGAGGATGAGCAGTTCTTC,CASSLLTGEDEQFF
TRBV19,-,TRBJ1-1,TRBD1,TGTGCCACCCGGACAGGGGACACTGAAGCTTTCTTT,CATRTGDTEAFF
TRBV7-9,once,TRBJ2-7,TRBD1,TGTGCCAGCAGCTTAGTCGGACAGGTCTACGAGCAGTACTTC,CASSLVGQVYEQYF
TRBV5-8,-,TRBJ2-5,TRBD2,TGTGCCAGCAGCTTGGACCTAGCGGGGGGAGATCGGGAGACCCAGTACTTC,CASSLDLAGGDRETQYF
TRBV19,-,TRBJ2-2,-,TGTGCCAGTAGTATAGGGGGCGGGGAGCTGTTTTTT,CASSIGGGELFF
TRBV2,-,TRBJ2-7,-,TGTGCCAGCAGGCAGGGGGGATCGGCCTCCTACGAGCAGTACTTC,CASRQGGSASYEQYF
TRBV9,-,TRBJ2-6,-,TGTGCCAGCAGCGTAGGAGGTTCTGGGGCCAACGTCCTGACTTTC,CASSVGGSGANVLTF
TRBV6-4,once,TRBJ2-7,TRBD1,TGTGCCAGCAGTGAGGGGGACAGGACCTACGAGCAGTACTTC,CASSEGDRTYEQYF
TRBV11-2,-,TRBJ2-7,TRBD2,TGTGCCAGCAGCTTAACGGACGGGGGGGCCTACGAGCAGTACTTC,CASSLTDGGAYEQYF
TRBV25-1,-,TRBJ2-2,-,TGTGCCAGCAGTGAATATCAGGGGAACACCGGGGAGCTGTTTTTT,CASSEYQGNTGELFF
TRBV19,-,TRBJ2-7,-,TGTGCCAGTAGTATCTCCGGGATCTCCTACGAGCAGTACTTC,CASSISGISYEQYF
TRBV6-1,-,TRBJ1-5,-,TGTGCCAGCGAGGGTGCAGATCAGCCCCAGCATTTT,CASEGADQPQHF
TRBV27,-,TRBJ2-6,-,TGTGCCAGCAGCACAAAGGCGGTCTCTGGGGCCAACGTCCTGACTTTC,CASSTKAVSGANVLTF
TRBV5-5,once,TRBJ2-7,TRBD1,TGTGCCAGCAGCGCCCCGACAGGGGGTTACGAGCAGTACTTC,CASSAPTGGYEQYF
TRBV15,-,TRBJ2-6,-,TGTGCCACCCTATCTGGGGCCAACGTCCTGACTTTC,CATLSGANVLTF
TRBV11-2,-,TRBJ2-7,-,TGTGCCAGCAGCTTCAGGTCAGGGGTCTACGAGCAGTACTTC,CASSFRSGVYEQYF
TRBV19,-,TRBJ2-5,-,TGTGCCAGTAGTATGTGGCATGGCGGAGAGACCCAGTACTTC,CASSMWHGGETQYF
TRBV7-8,once,TRBJ1-1,-,TGTGCCAGCACCTCTAAAAGGGACCGTGAAGCTTTCTTT,CASTSKRDREAFF
TRBV11-3,-,TRBJ2-1,-,TGTGCCAGCAGCTTAAGGAGCGGGCCCCCATTCAATGAGCAGTTCTTC,CASSLRSGPPFNEQFF